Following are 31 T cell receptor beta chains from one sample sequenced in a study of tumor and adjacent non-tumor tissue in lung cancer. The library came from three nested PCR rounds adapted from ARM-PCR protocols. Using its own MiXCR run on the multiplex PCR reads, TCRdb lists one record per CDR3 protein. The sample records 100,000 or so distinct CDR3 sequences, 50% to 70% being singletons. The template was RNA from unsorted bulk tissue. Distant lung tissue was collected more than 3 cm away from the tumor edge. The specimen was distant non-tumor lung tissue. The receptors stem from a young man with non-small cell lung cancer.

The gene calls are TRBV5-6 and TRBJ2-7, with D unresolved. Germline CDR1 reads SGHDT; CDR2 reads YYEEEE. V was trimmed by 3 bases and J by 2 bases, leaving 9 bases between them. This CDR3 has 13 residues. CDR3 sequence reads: CASSSCNTYEQYF. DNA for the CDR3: TGTGCCAGCAGCTCATGCAATACCTACGAGCAGTACTTC.

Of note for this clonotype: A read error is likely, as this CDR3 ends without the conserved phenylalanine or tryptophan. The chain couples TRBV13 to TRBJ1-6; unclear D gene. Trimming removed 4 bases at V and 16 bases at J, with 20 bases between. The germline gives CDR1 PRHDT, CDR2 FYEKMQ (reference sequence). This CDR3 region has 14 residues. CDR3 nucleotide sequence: TGTGCCAGCAGCTCAAGCTCCTATTATTCATCTCTCCACTCT. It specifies CASSSSSYYSSLHS.

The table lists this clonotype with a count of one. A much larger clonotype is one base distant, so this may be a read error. The CDR3 here is CAGSLGQGPGNQPQHF. The CDR3 DNA is TGTGCCGGCAGTTTGGGACAGGGGCCAGGCAATCAGCCCCAGCATTTT. The rearrangement links TRBV12-3 or TRBV12-4 to TRBJ1-5, with TRBD1 matching 10 bases. The CDR3 is made up of 16 amino acids.

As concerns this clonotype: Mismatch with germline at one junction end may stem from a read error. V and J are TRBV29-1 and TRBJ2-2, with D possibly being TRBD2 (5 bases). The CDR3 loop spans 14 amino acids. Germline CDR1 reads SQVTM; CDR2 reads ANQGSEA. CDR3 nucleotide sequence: TGCAGCGCTGCCCGGTCCGTGAACACCGGGGAGCTGTTCTTT. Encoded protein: CSAARSVNTGELFF.

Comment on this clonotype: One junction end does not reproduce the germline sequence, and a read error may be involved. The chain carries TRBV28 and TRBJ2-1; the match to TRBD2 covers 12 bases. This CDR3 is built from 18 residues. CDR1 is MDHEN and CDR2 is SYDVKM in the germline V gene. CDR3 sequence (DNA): TGTGCCAACAGTTCCCTACCGACTAGCGGGGGATCCTACAATGAGCAGTTCTTC. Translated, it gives CANSSLPTSGGSYNEQFF.

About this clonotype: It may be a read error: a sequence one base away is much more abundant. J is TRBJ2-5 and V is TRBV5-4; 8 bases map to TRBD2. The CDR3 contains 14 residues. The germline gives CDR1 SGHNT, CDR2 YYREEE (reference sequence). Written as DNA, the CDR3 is TGTGCCAGCAGCTTAGCGGGAGCCCAAGAGACCCAGTGCTTC. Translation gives CASSLAGAQETQCF.

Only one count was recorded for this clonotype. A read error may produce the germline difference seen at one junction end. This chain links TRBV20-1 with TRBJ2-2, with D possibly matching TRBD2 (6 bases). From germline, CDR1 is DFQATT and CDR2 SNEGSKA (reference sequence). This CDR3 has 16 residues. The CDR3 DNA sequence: TGCAGTACTAGAGATCCGGGGAGGTCTGGGACTGGGGAGCTGTTTTTT. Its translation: CSTRDPGRSGTGELFF.

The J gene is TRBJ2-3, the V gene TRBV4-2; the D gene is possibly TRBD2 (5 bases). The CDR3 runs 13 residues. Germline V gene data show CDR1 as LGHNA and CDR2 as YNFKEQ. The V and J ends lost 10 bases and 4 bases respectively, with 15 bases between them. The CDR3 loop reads CATRSLVSDTQYF. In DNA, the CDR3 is TGTGCCACTAGGTCACTAGTCTCAGATACGCAGTATTTT.

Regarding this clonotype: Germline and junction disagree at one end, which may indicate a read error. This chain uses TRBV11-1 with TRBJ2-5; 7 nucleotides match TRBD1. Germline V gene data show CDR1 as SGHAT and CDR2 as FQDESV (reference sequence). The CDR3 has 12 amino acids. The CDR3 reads CASSSDRETRHF. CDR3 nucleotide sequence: TGTGCCAGCAGCTCCGACAGGGAGACCCGGCACTTC.

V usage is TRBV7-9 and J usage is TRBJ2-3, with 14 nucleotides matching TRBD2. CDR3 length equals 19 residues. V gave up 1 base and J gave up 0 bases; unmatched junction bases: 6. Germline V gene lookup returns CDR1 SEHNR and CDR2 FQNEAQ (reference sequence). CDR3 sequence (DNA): TGTGCCAGCAGCTTAGGTGGAGGACTAGCGGGGGGAAGCACAGATACGCAGTATTTT. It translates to CASSLGGGLAGGSTDTQYF.

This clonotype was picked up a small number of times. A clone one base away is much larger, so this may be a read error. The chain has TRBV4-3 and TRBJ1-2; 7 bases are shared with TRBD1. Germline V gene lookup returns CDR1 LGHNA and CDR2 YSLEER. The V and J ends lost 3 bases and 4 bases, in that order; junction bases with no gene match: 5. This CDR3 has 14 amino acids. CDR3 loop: CASSHSGQPYGYTF. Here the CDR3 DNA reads TGCGCCAGCAGCCACTCGGGACAGCCCTATGGCTACACCTTC.

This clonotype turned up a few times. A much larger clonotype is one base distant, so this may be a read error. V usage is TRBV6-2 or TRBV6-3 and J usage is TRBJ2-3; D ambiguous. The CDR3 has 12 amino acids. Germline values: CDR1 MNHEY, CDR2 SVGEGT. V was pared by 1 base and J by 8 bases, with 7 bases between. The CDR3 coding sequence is TGTGCCAGCAGTTACTTGAAGGGTACGCAGTATTTT. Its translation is CASSYLKGTQYF.

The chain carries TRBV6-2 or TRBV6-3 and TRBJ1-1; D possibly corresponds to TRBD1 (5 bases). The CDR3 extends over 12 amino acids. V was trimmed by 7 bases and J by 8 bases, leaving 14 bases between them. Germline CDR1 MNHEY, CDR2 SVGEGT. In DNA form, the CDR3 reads TGTGCCAGCAACTACGCGGGGGGGGAAGCTTTCTTT. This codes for CASNYAGGEAFF.

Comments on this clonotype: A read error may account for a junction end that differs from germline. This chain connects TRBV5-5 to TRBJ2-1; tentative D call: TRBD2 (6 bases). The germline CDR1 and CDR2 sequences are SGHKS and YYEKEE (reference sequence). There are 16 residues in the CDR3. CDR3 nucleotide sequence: TGTGCCAGCAGATTGGTGGGCGGGGCAGTGTACAATGAGCAGTTCTTC. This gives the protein CASRLVGGAVYNEQFF.

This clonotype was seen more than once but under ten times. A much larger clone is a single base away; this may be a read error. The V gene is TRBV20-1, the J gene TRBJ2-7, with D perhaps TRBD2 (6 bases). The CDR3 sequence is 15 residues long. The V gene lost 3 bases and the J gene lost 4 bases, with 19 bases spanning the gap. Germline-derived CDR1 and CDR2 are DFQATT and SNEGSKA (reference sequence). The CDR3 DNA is TGCAGTGCTAGGGGCCGGGGCGGGAACCTTTACGAGCAGTACTTC. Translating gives CSARGRGGNLYEQYF.

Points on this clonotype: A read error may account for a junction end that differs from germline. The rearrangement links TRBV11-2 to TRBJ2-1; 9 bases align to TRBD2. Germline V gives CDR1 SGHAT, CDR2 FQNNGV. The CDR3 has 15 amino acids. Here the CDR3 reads CASGLILAGTDEQSF. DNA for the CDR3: TGTGCCAGCGGCTTAATCCTAGCGGGGACTGATGAGCAGTCCTTC.

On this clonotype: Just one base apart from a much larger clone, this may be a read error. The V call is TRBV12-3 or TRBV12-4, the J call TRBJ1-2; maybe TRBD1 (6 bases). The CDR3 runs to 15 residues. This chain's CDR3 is CVSSLSQGYGYGYTF. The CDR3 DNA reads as TGTGTCAGCAGTTTGTCACAGGGTTACGGCTATGGCTACACCTTC.

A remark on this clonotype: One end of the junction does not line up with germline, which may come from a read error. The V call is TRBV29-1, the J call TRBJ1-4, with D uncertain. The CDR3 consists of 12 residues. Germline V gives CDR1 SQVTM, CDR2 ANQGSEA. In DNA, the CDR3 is TGCAGCGTTGATGACGTGGCTGAAAAACTGTTCTTT. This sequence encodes CSVDDVAEKLFF.

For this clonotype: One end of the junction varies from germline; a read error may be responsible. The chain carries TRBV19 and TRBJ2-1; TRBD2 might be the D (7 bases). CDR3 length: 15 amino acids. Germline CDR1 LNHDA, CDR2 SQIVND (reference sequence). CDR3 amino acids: CASSITRGPGVEEFF. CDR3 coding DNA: TGTGCAAGTAGTATCACGCGGGGGCCTGGGGTTGAGGAGTTCTTC.

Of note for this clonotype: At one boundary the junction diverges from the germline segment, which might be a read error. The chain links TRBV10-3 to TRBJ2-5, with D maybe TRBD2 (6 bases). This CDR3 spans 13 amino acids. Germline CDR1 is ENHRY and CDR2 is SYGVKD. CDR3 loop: CATDTGELEIQYF. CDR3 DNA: TGTGCCACCGACACGGGGGAGCTAGAGATCCAGTACTTC.

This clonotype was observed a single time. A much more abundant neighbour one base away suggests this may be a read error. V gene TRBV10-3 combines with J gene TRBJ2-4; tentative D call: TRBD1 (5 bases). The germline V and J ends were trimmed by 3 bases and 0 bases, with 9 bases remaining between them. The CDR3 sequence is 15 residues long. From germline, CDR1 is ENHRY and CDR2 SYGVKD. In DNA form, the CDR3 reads TGTGCCATCAGTGACCGACAGCTAGCCAAAAACATTCAGTACTTC. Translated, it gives CAISDRQLAKNIQYF.

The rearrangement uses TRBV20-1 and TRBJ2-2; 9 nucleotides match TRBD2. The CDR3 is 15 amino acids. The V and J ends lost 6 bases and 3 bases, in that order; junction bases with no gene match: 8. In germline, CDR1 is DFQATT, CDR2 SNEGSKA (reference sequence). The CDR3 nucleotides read TGCAGTGCGCAGATAGCGGGAGCGGACACCGGGGAGCTGTTTTTT. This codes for CSAQIAGADTGELFF.

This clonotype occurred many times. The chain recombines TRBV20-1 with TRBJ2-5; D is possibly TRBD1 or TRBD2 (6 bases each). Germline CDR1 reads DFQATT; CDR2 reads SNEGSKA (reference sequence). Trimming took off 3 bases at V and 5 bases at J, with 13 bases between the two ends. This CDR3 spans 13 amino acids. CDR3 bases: TGCAGTGCTAGTCCGGGGGCGCGGGAGACCCAGTACTTC. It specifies CSASPGARETQYF.

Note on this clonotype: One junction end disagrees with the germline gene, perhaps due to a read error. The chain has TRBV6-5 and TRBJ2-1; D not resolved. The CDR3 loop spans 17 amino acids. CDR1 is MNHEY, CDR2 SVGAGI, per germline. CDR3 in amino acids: CVSSYSPVPAPIGLQFF. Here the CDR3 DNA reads TGTGTCAGCAGTTACTCTCCGGTACCCGCCCCGATCGGCCTGCAGTTCTTC.

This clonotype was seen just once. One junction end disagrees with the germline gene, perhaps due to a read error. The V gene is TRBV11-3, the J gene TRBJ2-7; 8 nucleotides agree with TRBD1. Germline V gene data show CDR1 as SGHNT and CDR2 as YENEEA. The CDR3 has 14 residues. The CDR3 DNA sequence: TGTGTCAGCAGTATTGGGACAGGAGTCTACGAGCAGTACTTC. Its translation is CVSSIGTGVYEQYF.

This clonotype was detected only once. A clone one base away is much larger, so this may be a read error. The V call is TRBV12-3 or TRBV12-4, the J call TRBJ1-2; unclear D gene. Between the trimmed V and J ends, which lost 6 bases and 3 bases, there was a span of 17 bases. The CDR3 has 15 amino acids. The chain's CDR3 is CASRFRAVGHYGYTF. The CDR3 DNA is TGTGCCAGCAGATTTAGGGCCGTAGGACACTATGGCTACACCTTC.

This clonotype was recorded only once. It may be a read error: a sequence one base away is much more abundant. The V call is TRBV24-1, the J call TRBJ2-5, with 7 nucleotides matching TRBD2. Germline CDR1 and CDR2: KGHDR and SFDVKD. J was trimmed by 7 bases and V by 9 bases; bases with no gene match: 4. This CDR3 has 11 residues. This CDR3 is CATGSGGTQYF. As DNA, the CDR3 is TGTGCCACCGGCTCGGGGGGGACCCAGTACTTC.

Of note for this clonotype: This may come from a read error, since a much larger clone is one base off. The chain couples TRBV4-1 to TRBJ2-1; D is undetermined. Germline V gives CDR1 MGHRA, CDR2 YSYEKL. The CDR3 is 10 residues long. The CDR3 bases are TGCGCCAGCAAGAGGAATGAGCGGTTCTTC. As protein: CASKRNERFF.

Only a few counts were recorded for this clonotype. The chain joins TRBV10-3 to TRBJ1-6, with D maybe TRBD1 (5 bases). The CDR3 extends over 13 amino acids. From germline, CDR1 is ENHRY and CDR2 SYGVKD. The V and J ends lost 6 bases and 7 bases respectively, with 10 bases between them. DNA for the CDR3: TGTGCCATCAGGAGGGGCGTGAATTCACCCCTCCACTTT. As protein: CAIRRGVNSPLHF.

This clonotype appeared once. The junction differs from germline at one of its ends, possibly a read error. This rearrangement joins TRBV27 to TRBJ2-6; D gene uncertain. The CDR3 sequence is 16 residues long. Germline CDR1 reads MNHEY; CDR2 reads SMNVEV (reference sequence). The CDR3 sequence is CASRSASNSGANVLTF. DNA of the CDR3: TGTGCAAGCAGGAGCGCGAGTAACTCTGGGGCCAACGTCCTGACTTTC.

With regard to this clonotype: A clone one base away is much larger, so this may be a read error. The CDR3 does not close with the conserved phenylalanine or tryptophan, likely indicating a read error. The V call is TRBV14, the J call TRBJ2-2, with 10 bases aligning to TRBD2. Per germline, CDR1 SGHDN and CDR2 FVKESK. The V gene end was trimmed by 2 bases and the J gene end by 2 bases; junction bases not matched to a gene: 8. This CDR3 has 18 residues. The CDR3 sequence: CASSQQLAGSSNTGELFI. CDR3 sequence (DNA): TGTGCCAGCAGCCAACAACTAGCGGGGTCTTCAAACACCGGGGAGCTGTTTATT.